This TCR beta chain was recorded in a study of beta chain features in type 1 diabetes. A few counts support this clone. Antigen specificity is unknown. TCRB transcripts that were expressed got sequenced, as all of the isolated RNA had been reverse transcribed. Profiling relied on immunoSEQ multiplex PCR, and the TCRdb table lists in-frame clones only, not all of them. The sample holds 680,000 or so clones, 13% seen once. Study observations and caveats: Junctions at VDJ sites from type 1 diabetes patients had fewer insertions and more deletions. For Type 1 diabetes patients, all four CD4+ subsets carried TCRB CDR3s that were moderately but significantly shorter. Sampled from patients, naive, central memory and Treg TCRB repertoires appeared more similar than those sampled from healthy donors.

The CDR3 runs 14 residues. Germline-derived CDR1 and CDR2 are SEHNR and FQNEAQ (reference sequence). Trimming removed 4 bases from V and 1 base from J, with 8 bases in between. The source material was naive CD4+ T cells from blood. The sequence derives from a man aged 18 to 29 with type 1 diabetes. The chain couples TRBV7-9 to TRBJ2-4; no definite D call. CDR3 coding DNA: TGTGCCAGCAGCTCCGGGTGGGCCAAAAACATTCAGTACTTC. As protein: CASSSGWAKNIQYF.